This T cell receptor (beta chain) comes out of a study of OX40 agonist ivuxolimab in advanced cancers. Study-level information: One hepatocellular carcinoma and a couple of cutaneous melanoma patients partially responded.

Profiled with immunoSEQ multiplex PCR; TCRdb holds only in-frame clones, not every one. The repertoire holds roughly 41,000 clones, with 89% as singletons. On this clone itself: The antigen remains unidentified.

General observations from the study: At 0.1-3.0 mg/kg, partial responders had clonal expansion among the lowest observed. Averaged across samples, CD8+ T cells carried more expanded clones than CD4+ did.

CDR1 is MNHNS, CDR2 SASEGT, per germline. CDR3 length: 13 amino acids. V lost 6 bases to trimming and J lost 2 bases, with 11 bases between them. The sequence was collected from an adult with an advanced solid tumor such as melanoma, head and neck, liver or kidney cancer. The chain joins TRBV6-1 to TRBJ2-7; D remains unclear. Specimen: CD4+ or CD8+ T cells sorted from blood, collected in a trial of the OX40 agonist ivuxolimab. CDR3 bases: TGTGCCAGCAGCCCAATTGGACCCTACGAGCAGTACTTC. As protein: CASSPIGPYEQYF.